This T cell receptor (beta chain) derives from a study of blood T cell repertoires in COVID-19. Study context: The analysed material was cDNA or gDNA that came from T cells, B-cell-depleted T cells, or PBMCs.

TCRdb's table, derived via immunoSEQ multiplex PCR, lists solely in-frame clones and lacks some. Altogether a few hundred thousand clones are present, approximately 86% being singletons, with the ten largest covering approximately 4.8%. CDR3 length: 14 residues. V lost 6 bases and J 6 bases, leaving 18 bases between the germline ends. CDR1 is MNHEY, CDR2 SVGAGI, per germline. The sample taken for sequencing was PBMCs or T cells enriched from blood (not recorded which). This receptor was obtained from a woman under 40 who had been exposed to COVID-19. The V call is TRBV6-5, the J call TRBJ2-7, with D perhaps matching TRBD1 (6 bases). CDR3 amino acids: CASSILDSRGEQYF. Written as DNA, the CDR3 is TGTGCCAGCAGCATCCTGGACAGCCGAGGCGAGCAGTACTTC.